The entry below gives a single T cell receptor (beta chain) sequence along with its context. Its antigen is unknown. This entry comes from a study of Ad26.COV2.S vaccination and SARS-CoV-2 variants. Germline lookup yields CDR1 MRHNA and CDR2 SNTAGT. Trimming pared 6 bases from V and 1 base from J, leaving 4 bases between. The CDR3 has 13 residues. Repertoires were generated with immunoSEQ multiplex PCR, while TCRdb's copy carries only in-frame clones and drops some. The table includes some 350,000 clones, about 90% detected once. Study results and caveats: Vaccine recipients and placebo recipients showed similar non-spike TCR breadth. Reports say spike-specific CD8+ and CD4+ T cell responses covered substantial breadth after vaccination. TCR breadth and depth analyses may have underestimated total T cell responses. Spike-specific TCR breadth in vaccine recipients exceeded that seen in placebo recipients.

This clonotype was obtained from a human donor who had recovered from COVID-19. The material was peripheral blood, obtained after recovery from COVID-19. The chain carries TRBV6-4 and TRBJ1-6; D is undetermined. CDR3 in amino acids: CASRGSYNSPLHF. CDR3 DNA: TGTGCCAGCAGGGGGTCCTATAATTCACCCCTCCACTTT.